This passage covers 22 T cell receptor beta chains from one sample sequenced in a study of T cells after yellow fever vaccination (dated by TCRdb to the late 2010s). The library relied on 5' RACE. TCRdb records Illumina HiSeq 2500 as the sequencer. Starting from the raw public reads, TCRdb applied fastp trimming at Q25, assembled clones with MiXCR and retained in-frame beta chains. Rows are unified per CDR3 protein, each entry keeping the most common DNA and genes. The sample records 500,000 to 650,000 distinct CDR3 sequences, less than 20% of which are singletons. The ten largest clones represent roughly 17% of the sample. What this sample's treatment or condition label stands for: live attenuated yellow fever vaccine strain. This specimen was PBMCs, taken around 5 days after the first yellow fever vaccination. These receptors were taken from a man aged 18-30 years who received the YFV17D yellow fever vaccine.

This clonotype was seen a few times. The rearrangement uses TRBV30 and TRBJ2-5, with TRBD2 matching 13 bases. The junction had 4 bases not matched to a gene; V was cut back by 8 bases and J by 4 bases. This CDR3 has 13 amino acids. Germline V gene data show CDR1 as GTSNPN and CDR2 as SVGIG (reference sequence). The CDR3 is CAQGTSGTETQYF. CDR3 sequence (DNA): TGTGCCCAGGGGACTAGCGGGACAGAGACCCAGTACTTC.

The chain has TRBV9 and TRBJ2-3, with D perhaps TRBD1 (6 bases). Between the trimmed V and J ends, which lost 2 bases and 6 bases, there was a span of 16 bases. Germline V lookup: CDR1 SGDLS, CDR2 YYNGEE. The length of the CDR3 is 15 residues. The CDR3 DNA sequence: TGTGCCAGCAGCGTCGGAACGACAGGATCGGATACGCAGTATTTT. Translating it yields CASSVGTTGSDTQYF.

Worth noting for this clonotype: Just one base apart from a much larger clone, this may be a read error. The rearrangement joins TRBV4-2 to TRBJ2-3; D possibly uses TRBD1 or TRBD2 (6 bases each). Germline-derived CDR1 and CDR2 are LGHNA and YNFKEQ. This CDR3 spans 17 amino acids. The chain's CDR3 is CACSQGAGGALSDTQYF. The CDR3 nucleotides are TGTGCCTGCAGCCAAGGGGCCGGGGGCGCGCTTTCAGATACGCAGTATTTT.

The CDR3 protein is CSAGQAAPGNSPLHF. The CDR3 nucleotides read TGCAGTGCGGGACAGGCGGCCCCGGGAAATTCACCCCTCCACTTT. The V gene is TRBV20-1, the J gene TRBJ1-6; 8 bases are shared with TRBD1. Germline V gives CDR1 DFQATT, CDR2 SNEGSKA (reference sequence). V lost 6 bases to trimming and J lost 7 bases; unmatched junction nucleotides: 11. The CDR3 is made up of 15 amino acids.

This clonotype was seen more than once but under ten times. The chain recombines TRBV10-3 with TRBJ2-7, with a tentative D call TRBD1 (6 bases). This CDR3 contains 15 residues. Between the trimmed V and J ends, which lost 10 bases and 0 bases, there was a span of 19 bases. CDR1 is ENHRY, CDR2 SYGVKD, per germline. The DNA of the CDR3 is TGTGCCACCGCCCGGACACAGGGCAGCTCCTACGAGCAGTACGTC. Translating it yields CATARTQGSSYEQYV.

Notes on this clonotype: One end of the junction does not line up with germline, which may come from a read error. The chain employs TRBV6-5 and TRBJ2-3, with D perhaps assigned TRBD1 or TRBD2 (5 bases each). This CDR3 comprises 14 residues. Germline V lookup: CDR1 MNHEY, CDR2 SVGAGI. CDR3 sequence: CASIYGDPADTQYF. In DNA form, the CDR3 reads TGTGCCAGCATTTACGGGGACCCGGCGGATACGCAGTATTTT.

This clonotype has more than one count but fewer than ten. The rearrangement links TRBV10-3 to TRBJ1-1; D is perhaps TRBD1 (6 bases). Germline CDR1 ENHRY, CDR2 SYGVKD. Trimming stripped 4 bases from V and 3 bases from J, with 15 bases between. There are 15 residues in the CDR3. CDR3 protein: CAISVGGTHDTEAFF. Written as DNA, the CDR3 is TGTGCCATCAGTGTTGGCGGGACACACGACACTGAAGCTTTCTTT.

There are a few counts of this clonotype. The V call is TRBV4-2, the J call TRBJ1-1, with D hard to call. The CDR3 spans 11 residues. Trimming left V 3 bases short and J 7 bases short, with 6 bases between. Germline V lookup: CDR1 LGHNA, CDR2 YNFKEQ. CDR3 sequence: CASSQEGEAFF. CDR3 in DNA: TGTGCCAGCAGCCAGGAGGGTGAAGCTTTCTTT.

The CDR3 loop is CASSSQTETYEQYF. DNA for the CDR3: TGTGCCAGCAGCTCCCAAACAGAGACCTACGAGCAGTACTTC. This chain uses TRBV7-9 with TRBJ2-7; D is undetermined. The CDR3 loop spans 14 amino acids. Trimming removed 4 bases at V and 2 bases at J, with 12 bases between. The germline CDR1 and CDR2 sequences are SEHNR and FQNEAQ (reference sequence).

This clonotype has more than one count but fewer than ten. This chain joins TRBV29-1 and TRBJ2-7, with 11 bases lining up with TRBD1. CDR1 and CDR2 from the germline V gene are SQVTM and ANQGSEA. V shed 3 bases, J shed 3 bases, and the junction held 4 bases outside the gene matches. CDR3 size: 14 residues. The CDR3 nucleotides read TGCAGCGTTGATGACGGGACAGGGGGCTACGAGCAGTACTTC. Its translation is CSVDDGTGGYEQYF.

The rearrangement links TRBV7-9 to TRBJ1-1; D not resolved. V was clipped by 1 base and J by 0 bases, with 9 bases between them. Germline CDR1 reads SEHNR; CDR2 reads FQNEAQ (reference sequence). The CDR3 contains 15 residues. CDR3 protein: CASSLEHFMNTEAFF. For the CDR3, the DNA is TGTGCCAGCAGCTTAGAACACTTCATGAACACTGAAGCTTTCTTT.

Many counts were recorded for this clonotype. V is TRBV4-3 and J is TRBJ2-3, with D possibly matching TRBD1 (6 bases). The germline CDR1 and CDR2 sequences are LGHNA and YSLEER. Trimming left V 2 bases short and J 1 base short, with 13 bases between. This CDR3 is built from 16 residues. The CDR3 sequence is CASSQLRDTGTDTQYF. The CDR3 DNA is TGCGCCAGCAGCCAACTCCGGGACACCGGCACAGATACGCAGTATTTT.

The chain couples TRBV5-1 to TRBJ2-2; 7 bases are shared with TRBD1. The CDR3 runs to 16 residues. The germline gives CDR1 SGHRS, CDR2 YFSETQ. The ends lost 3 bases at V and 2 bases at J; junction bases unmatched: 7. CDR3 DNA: TGCGCCAGCAGCTCGGTGGGGACAGCAAACACCGGGGAGCTGTTTTTT. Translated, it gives CASSSVGTANTGELFF.

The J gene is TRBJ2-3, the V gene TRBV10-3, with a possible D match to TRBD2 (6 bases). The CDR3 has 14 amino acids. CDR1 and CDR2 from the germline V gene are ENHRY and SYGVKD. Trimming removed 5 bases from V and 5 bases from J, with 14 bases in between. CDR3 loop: CAISFLGGQDTQYF. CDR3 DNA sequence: TGTGCCATCAGTTTTTTGGGGGGTCAAGATACGCAGTATTTT.

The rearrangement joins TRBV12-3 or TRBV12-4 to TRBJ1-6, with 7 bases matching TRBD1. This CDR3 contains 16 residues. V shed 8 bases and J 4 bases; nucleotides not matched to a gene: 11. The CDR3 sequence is CASCPKTGPYNSPLHF. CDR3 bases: TGTGCCAGCTGTCCGAAGACAGGGCCATATAATTCACCCCTCCACTTT.

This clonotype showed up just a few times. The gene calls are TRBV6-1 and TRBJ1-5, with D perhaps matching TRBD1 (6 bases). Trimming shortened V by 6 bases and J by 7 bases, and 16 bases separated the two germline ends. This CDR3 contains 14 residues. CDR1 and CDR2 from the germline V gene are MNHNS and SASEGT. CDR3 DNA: TGTGCCAGCAGCCTCACAGGGAAGGTCCAGCCCCAGCATTTT. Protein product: CASSLTGKVQPQHF.

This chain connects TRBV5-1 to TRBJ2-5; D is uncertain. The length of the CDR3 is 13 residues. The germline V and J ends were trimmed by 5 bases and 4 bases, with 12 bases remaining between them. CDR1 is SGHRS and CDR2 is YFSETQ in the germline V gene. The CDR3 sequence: CASRGYEGETQYF. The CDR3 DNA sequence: TGCGCCAGCAGGGGGTACGAAGGAGAGACCCAGTACTTC.

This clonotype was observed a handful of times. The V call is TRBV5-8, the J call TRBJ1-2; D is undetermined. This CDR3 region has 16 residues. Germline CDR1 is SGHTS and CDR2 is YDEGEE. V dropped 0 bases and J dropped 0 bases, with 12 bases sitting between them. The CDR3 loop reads CASSLAGKRANYGYTF. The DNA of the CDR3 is TGTGCCAGCAGCTTGGCCGGTAAACGAGCTAACTATGGCTACACCTTC.

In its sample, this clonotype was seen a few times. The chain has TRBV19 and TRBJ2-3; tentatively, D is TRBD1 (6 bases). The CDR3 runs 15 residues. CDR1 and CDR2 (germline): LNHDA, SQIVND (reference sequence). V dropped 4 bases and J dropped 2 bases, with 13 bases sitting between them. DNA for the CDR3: TGTGCCAGTAGTACAAACCGGGACATCACAGATACGCAGTATTTT. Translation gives CASSTNRDITDTQYF.

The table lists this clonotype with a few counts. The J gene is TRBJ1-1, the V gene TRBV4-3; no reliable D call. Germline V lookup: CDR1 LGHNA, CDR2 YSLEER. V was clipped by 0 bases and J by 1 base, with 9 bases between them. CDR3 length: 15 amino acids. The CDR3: CASSQDRWGNTEAFF. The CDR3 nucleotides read TGCGCCAGCAGCCAAGATCGTTGGGGGAACACTGAAGCTTTCTTT.

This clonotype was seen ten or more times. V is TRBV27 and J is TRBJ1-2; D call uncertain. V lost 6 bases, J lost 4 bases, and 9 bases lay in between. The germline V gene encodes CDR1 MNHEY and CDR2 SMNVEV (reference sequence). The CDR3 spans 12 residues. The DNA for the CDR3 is TGTGCCAGCAGGACGGGGTCCTATGGCTACACCTTC. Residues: CASRTGSYGYTF.

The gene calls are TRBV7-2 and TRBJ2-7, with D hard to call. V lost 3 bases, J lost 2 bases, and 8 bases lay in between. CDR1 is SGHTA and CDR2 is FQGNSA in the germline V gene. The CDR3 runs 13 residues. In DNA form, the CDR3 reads TGTGCCAGCAGCTTCCTAAGACCCTACGAGCAGTACTTC. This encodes CASSFLRPYEQYF.